Listed below are T cell receptor beta chains from one sample, sequenced in a study of OX40 agonist ivuxolimab in advanced cancers. The assay was immunoSEQ multiplex PCR, and TCRdb's table has in-frame clones only and misses some. This sample has 69,000 or so clones, with roughly 82% found just once. The material was CD4+ or CD8+ T cells sorted from blood, obtained in a trial of the OX40 agonist ivuxolimab. All receptors derive from an adult with an advanced solid tumor such as melanoma, head and neck, liver or kidney cancer. Both conserved end residues are part of each CDR3. Each record gives: D gene, V gene, CDR3 length, clone size, J gene, CDR3 protein, CDR3 DNA. D genes are given only for firm matches. Clone size is stated in some rows and not others, as once, few, many or a class when expanded.

.	TRBV25-1	14	.	TRBJ1-2	CASSEYLSNYGYTF	TGTGCCAGCAGTGAATATTTGAGTAACTATGGCTACACCTTC
.	TRBV29-1	13	.	TRBJ2-3	CSVLRQSTDTQYF	TGCAGCGTTCTACGACAGAGCACAGATACGCAGTATTTT
.	TRBV7-9	14	.	TRBJ1-5	CASSQDWGSQPQHF	TGTGCCAGCAGCCAAGATTGGGGGAGTCAGCCCCAGCATTTT
.	TRBV2	16	.	TRBJ2-1	CASSEAPSGNYNEQFF	TGTGCCAGCAGTGAAGCGCCGAGCGGTAACTACAATGAGCAGTTCTTC
TRBD1	TRBV7-8	16	.	TRBJ2-3	CASSSQGAGTGDTQYF	TGTGCCAGCAGCTCCCAGGGTGCGGGGACAGGAGATACGCAGTATTTT
.	TRBV15	14	.	TRBJ1-4	CATSRTFTNEKLFF	TGTGCCACCAGCCGGACCTTCACTAATGAAAAACTGTTTTTT
.	TRBV7-8	13	.	TRBJ2-7	CASSLGLEDEQYF	TGTGCCAGCAGCTTAGGGCTAGAGGACGAGCAGTACTTC
TRBD1	TRBV6-5	15	.	TRBJ1-4	CASSQVGTGVEKLFF	TGTGCCAGCAGCCAGGTCGGGACAGGGGTCGAAAAACTGTTTTTT
.	TRBV7-9	13	.	TRBJ2-7	CASSLVGSGEQYF	TGTGCCAGCAGCTTAGTAGGGTCTGGGGAGCAGTACTTC
TRBD2	TRBV4-1	16	once	TRBJ2-3	CASSQFYSGTRDTQYF	TGCGCCAGCAGCCAGTTCTATTCCGGGACTAGGGATACGCAGTATTTT
.	TRBV5-8	12	.	TRBJ2-1	CASSFPPGEQFF	TGTGCCAGCAGCTTCCCCCCGGGGGAGCAGTTCTTC
TRBD1	TRBV28	15	.	TRBJ2-3	CASRGGQAGTDTQYF	TGTGCCAGCAGGGGGGGACAGGCTGGGACAGATACGCAGTATTTT
.	TRBV27	13	.	TRBJ1-5	CASSPPGYGAQHF	TGTGCCAGCAGTCCCCCGGGGTACGGTGCCCAGCATTTT
.	TRBV7-9	14	.	TRBJ2-7	CASSLDAGTGEQYF	TGTGCCAGCAGCTTAGATGCAGGAACTGGCGAGCAGTACTTC
TRBD2	TRBV5-4	16	.	TRBJ2-3	CASSFDPTTSADTQYF	TGTGCCAGCAGCTTTGATCCCACGACTAGCGCGGATACGCAGTATTTT
.	TRBV10-3	16	once	TRBJ2-1	CAISGAARGSYNEQFF	TGTGCCATCAGTGGGGCCGCCAGGGGATCCTACAATGAGCAGTTCTTC
.	TRBV6-5	15	.	TRBJ1-5	CASSQDSNSNQPQHF	TGTGCCAGCAGTCAGGACAGCAATAGCAATCAGCCCCAGCATTTT
.	TRBV29-1	13	.	TRBJ1-6	CSVGADLNSPLHF	TGCAGCGTTGGGGCGGACCTAAATTCACCCCTCCACTTT
TRBD2	TRBV4-3	15	.	TRBJ2-3	CASSWGSGGTDTQYF	TGCGCCAGCAGTTGGGGTAGCGGGGGCACAGATACGCAGTATTTT
.	TRBV5-1	12	.	TRBJ2-5	CASNSLGETQYF	TGCGCCAGCAACTCCCTTGGTGAGACCCAGTACTTC
.	TRBV5-1	15	.	TRBJ2-5	CASSLSGVNQETQYF	TGCGCCAGCAGCTTGTCCGGGGTCAACCAAGAGACCCAGTACTTC
TRBD2	TRBV4-2	17	.	TRBJ2-7	CASSQDSLRGGTYEQYF	TGTGCCAGCAGCCAAGATTCTTTGCGGGGGGGGACCTACGAGCAGTACTTC
.	TRBV7-2	13	.	TRBJ1-1	CASSATRGSETFF	TGTGCCAGCAGCGCAACGCGGGGGTCCGAAACTTTCTTT
.	TRBV5-1	13	.	TRBJ2-7	CASSPGQSYEQYF	TGCGCCAGCAGCCCTGGACAGTCCTACGAGCAGTACTTC
TRBD1	TRBV29-1	14	.	TRBJ2-5	CSAPGRTGRETQYF	TGCAGCGCCCCCGGAAGGACAGGGAGAGAGACCCAGTACTTC
TRBD2	TRBV27	14	.	TRBJ2-2	CASRDYPDTGELFF	TGTGCCAGTAGGGACTACCCAGACACCGGGGAGCTGTTTTTT
.	TRBV25-1	12	.	TRBJ1-2	CASQTMNYGYTF	TGTGCCAGCCAAACAATGAACTATGGCTACACCTTC
.	TRBV20-1	11	.	TRBJ1-2	CSASTSYGYTF	TGCAGTGCTAGTACGTCCTATGGCTACACCTTC
.	TRBV2	15	.	TRBJ2-1	CASSERAPTYNEQFF	TGTGCCAGCAGTGAAAGGGCTCCCACCTACAATGAGCAGTTCTTC
.	TRBV6-5	15	.	TRBJ1-3	CASSAVVSSGNTIYF	TGTGCCAGCAGTGCAGTTGTAAGCTCTGGAAACACCATATATTTT
.	TRBV27	15	.	TRBJ2-1	CASSLAGSGTNEQFF	TGTGCCAGCAGTTTGGCAGGGAGTGGTACCAATGAGCAGTTCTTC
.	TRBV28	15	.	TRBJ1-4	CASSLGTTRFGKLFF	TGTGCCAGCAGTTTAGGGACCACTCGTTTCGGAAAACTGTTTTTT
.	TRBV6-1	10	.	TRBJ2-7	CASNKYEQYF	TGTGCCAGCAACAAATACGAGCAGTACTTC
.	TRBV4-1	17	.	TRBJ1-3	CASSQWVKGTVGNTIYF	TGCGCCAGCAGCCAATGGGTCAAGGGGACGGTCGGAAACACCATATATTTT
TRBD2	TRBV19	16	.	TRBJ2-7	CASSRSAGGPSYEQYF	TGTGCCAGTAGTAGATCAGCGGGGGGGCCCTCCTACGAGCAGTACTTC
.	TRBV6-5	15	.	TRBJ1-1	CASSYSGAILTEAFF	TGTGCCAGCAGTTATTCGGGGGCGATTCTCACTGAAGCTTTCTTT
.	TRBV4-1	16	.	TRBJ1-2	CASSQVGYGGGHGYTF	TGCGCCAGCAGCCAAGTTGGTTATGGCGGGGGCCATGGCTACACCTTC
TRBD1	TRBV7-2	15	few	TRBJ1-5	CASSLDGQGGQPQHF	TGTGCCAGCAGCTTAGACGGACAGGGAGGGCAGCCCCAGCATTTT
.	TRBV15	17	.	TRBJ1-5	CATSRETEGLSNQPQHF	TGTGCCACCAGCAGAGAAACAGAAGGTTTATCCAATCAGCCCCAGCATTTT
.	TRBV27	13	.	TRBJ1-3	CASRGHSGNTIYF	TGTGCCAGCAGGGGCCACTCTGGAAACACCATATATTTT
.	TRBV2	16	few	TRBJ1-5	CASSARGGNSNQPQHF	TGTGCCAGCAGTGCCCGGGGGGGCAACAGCAATCAGCCCCAGCATTTT
.	TRBV11-3	13	.	TRBJ1-6	CASSYSPESPLHF	TGTGCCAGCAGCTATAGCCCGGAATCACCCCTCCACTTT
TRBD1	TRBV11-1	17	.	TRBJ1-2	CASSSQAGTGVNYGYTF	TGTGCCAGCAGCTCACAAGCCGGGACAGGGGTTAACTATGGCTACACCTTC
.	TRBV18	16	.	TRBJ2-5	CASSLIDPKRGETQYF	TGTGCCAGCTCACTGATCGACCCAAAGAGGGGTGAGACCCAGTACTTC
.	TRBV10-3	12	.	TRBJ2-5	CAISRDRETQYF	TGTGCCATCAGCCGAGATAGGGAGACCCAGTACTTC
.	TRBV6-5	15	.	TRBJ1-6	CASSYGVRLTAPLHF	TGTGCCAGCAGTTACGGGGTAAGGCTTACTGCACCCCTCCACTTT
TRBD1	TRBV18	15	.	TRBJ1-4	CASSRRQGKDEKLFF	TGTGCCAGCTCACGGAGACAGGGGAAAGACGAAAAACTGTTTTTT